One sample yielded the 32 T cell receptor beta chains listed below, sequenced in a study of CD8+ T cells in alopecia areata. After isolation, RNA underwent reverse transcription to generate cDNA as the sequencing template. The protocol was immunoSEQ multiplex PCR, while the TCRdb copy is restricted to in-frame clones and leaves out a portion. The sample shows 140,000 to 150,000 clones, about two thirds of them seen only once. Sequenced sample: CD8+ T cells sorted from blood. These receptors all stem from a human donor in good health.

V is TRBV19 and J is TRBJ2-5; 9 bases align to TRBD2. After removal of 5 bases from V and 5 bases from J, the junction contained 3 bases not matched to a gene. Germline lookup yields CDR1 LNHDA and CDR2 SQIVND (reference sequence). This CDR3 is 13 amino acids long. CDR3 protein: CASSLAGWETQYF. The CDR3 DNA reads as TGTGCCAGTAGTCTAGCGGGATGGGAGACCCAGTACTTC.

The J gene is TRBJ1-2, the V gene TRBV5-1; 9 bases fit TRBD1. The ends lost 0 bases at V and 6 bases at J; junction bases unmatched: 12. The CDR3 covers 17 residues. Germline loops: CDR1 SGHRS, CDR2 YFSETQ. The CDR3 sequence: CASSLDRGPPGMDGYTF. The CDR3 nucleotides read TGCGCCAGCAGCTTGGACAGGGGGCCCCCTGGTATGGATGGCTACACCTTC.

This clone has a handful of counts. The J gene is TRBJ1-2, the V gene TRBV7-8, with 10 bases matching TRBD1. Trimming removed 4 bases from V and 7 bases from J; junction bases left unmatched: 6. From germline, CDR1 is SGHVS and CDR2 FQNEAQ. This CDR3 spans 14 amino acids. The CDR3 sequence: CASSWDRGRFGYTF. The DNA of the CDR3 is TGTGCCAGCAGCTGGGACAGGGGACGATTTGGCTACACCTTC.

This chain joins TRBV5-1 and TRBJ2-5; no definite D call. This CDR3 contains 16 residues. V lost 2 bases and J 4 bases, leaving 18 bases between the germline ends. Per germline, CDR1 SGHRS and CDR2 YFSETQ. CDR3: CASSFSESFYGETQYF. The CDR3 coding sequence is TGCGCCAGCAGCTTCTCAGAATCCTTCTATGGAGAGACCCAGTACTTC.

In its sample, this clone was seen a few times. This sequence joins TRBV15 and TRBJ2-5; no clear D. This CDR3 comprises 12 residues. Trimming shortened V by 4 bases and J by 3 bases, and 6 bases separated the two germline ends. Germline CDR1 LNHNV, CDR2 YYDKDF (reference sequence). The CDR3 sequence is CATSNVEETQYF. Written as DNA, the CDR3 is TGTGCCACCAGCAACGTAGAAGAGACCCAGTACTTC.

The CDR3 loop reads CASSPTTGELFF. The CDR3 DNA follows: TGTGCCAGTAGTCCTACAACGGGGGAGCTGTTTTTT. V usage is TRBV19 and J usage is TRBJ2-2; D ambiguous. The V gene's germline CDR1 is LNHDA and CDR2 SQIVND (reference sequence). CDR3 size: 12 residues. Trimming stripped 5 bases from V and 8 bases from J, with 9 bases between.

CDR3 amino acids: CASSLVGDREAFF. CDR3 nucleotide sequence: TGTGCCAGCAGTTTGGTGGGGGATCGTGAAGCTTTCTTT. This rearrangement joins TRBV27 to TRBJ1-1; a possible D gene is TRBD1 (5 bases). Trimming removed 3 bases from V and 7 bases from J, with 12 bases in between. The CDR3 length is 13 residues. Germline loops: CDR1 MNHEY, CDR2 SMNVEV (reference sequence).

About this clone: Other nucleotide sequences from this sample produce the same CDR3. The chain carries TRBV9 and TRBJ2-7; D is perhaps TRBD2 (5 bases). Germline V gives CDR1 SGDLS, CDR2 YYNGEE. CDR3 length equals 12 residues. The V end was cut by 0 bases, the J end by 7 bases, with 8 bases between. The CDR3 sequence: CASSVEGGEQYF. The CDR3 nucleotides are TGTGCCAGCAGCGTAGAAGGAGGTGAGCAGTACTTC.

The V and J genes are TRBV2 and TRBJ2-7; 11 bases agree with TRBD2. This CDR3 is 16 amino acids long. Germline CDR1 reads SNHLY; CDR2 reads FYNNEI. V gave up 6 bases and J gave up 4 bases; unmatched junction bases: 11. The CDR3 region is CASRRLAGSLRYEQYF. Written as DNA, the CDR3 is TGTGCCAGCAGGCGACTAGCGGGAAGCCTCAGATACGAGCAGTACTTC.

This clone was counted only a few times. This chain connects TRBV29-1 to TRBJ2-2; no clear D gene. V lost 0 bases, J lost 5 bases, and 10 bases lay in between. The CDR3 extends over 14 amino acids. Germline CDR1 is SQVTM and CDR2 is ANQGSEA. The CDR3 sequence is CSVEDLKGTGELFF. As DNA, the CDR3 is TGCAGCGTTGAAGACCTAAAGGGTACCGGGGAGCTGTTTTTT.

The CDR3 DNA reads as TGTGCCAGCAGTTCCCAAGTGATGACAGGGTTGGAGACCCAGTACTTC. Amino acids: CASSSQVMTGLETQYF. The J gene is TRBJ2-5, the V gene TRBV6-6, with 7 bases that match TRBD1. V gave up 4 bases and J gave up 5 bases; unmatched junction bases: 13. CDR3 size: 16 residues. Germline V CDR1 and CDR2: MNHNY, SVGAGI (reference sequence).

The J gene is TRBJ2-1, the V gene TRBV4-1; perhaps D is TRBD1 or TRBD2 (5 bases each). Trimming removed 3 bases from V and 5 bases from J, with 17 bases in between. This CDR3 spans 16 amino acids. From germline, CDR1 is MGHRA and CDR2 YSYEKL. The CDR3: CASSQRTFRGDNEQFF. CDR3 DNA sequence: TGCGCCAGCAGCCAGCGGACTTTCCGAGGGGACAATGAGCAGTTCTTC.

The chain has TRBV6-5 and TRBJ2-6, with D possibly TRBD2 on 5 matching bases. Deletions cut 7 bases from V and 0 bases from J, with 10 bases between. The CDR3 consists of 15 residues. The germline V gene encodes CDR1 MNHEY and CDR2 SVGAGI. CDR3 DNA sequence: TGTGCCAGCATCGCGAGCGGCTCTGGGGCCAACGTCCTGACTTTC. Translation gives CASIASGSGANVLTF.

V and J are TRBV30 and TRBJ1-1, with D unclear. The CDR3 totals 11 residues. The V gene's germline CDR1 is GTSNPN and CDR2 SVGIG (reference sequence). V was clipped by 2 bases and J by 11 bases, with 12 bases between them. CDR3 region: CAWSSGFGAFF. The CDR3 DNA reads TGTGCCTGGAGTTCGGGGTTTGGCGCTTTCTTT.

The V and J genes are TRBV9 and TRBJ2-1; D gene ambiguous. Germline V gives CDR1 SGDLS, CDR2 YYNGEE. V was cut by 3 bases and J by 5 bases, with 15 bases left in between. The CDR3 runs 15 residues. CDR3 residues: CASSEDSTSHNEQFF. DNA of the CDR3: TGTGCCAGCAGCGAAGACTCAACGTCCCACAATGAGCAGTTCTTC.

Here the CDR3 DNA reads TGTGCCAGCAGCCCGGTCGTGGGAGGGCCGGACACAGATACGCAGTATTTT. This codes for CASSPVVGGPDTDTQYF. This sequence joins TRBV2 and TRBJ2-3, with 7 bases aligning to TRBD2. V lost 6 bases and J lost 2; bases outside the gene matches: 14. Per the germline V gene, CDR1 is SNHLY and CDR2 is FYNNEI. The CDR3 runs to 17 residues.

On this clone: Other DNA sequences within the sample encode an identical CDR3. This chain joins TRBV27 and TRBJ1-1; D ambiguous. Trimming removed 6 bases from V and 4 bases from J, with 12 bases in between. CDR3 size: 13 residues. Germline CDR1 MNHEY, CDR2 SMNVEV (reference sequence). DNA for the CDR3: TGTGCCAGCAGCCTCGGCACGAGCACTGAAGCTTTCTTT. This codes for CASSLGTSTEAFF.

A remark on this clone: One junction end does not reproduce the germline sequence, and a read error may be involved. The chain uses TRBV7-9 and TRBJ2-5, with D unresolved. Germline V gene data show CDR1 as SEHNR and CDR2 as FQNEAQ (reference sequence). The CDR3 is made up of 17 amino acids. Written as DNA, the CDR3 is TGTGCCAGCTGCTTAGTCGTCGATGTACACCTCCAAGAGACCCAGTACTTC. It translates to CASCLVVDVHLQETQYF.

The J gene is TRBJ1-2, the V gene TRBV30; D remains unclear. This CDR3 comprises 11 residues. In germline, CDR1 is GTSNPN, CDR2 SVGIG (reference sequence). V was pared by 2 bases and J by 8 bases, with 9 bases between. The CDR3 spells CAWSRGEGYTF. In nucleotides, the CDR3 is TGTGCCTGGAGTCGAGGTGAAGGCTACACCTTC.

The chain has TRBV19 and TRBJ2-1; 8 bases fit TRBD2. The V segment lost 9 bases and the J segment 3 bases; nucleotides outside the gene matches: 10. This CDR3 is 15 amino acids long. CDR1 LNHDA and CDR2 SQIVND come from the germline V gene (reference sequence). DNA of the CDR3: TGTGCCAGCGTCGGGGGGGCCAGCCACTACAATGAGCAGTTCTTC. Its translation: CASVGGASHYNEQFF.

In this sample, this clone turned up a few times. The V call is TRBV6-6, the J call TRBJ2-3; TRBD1 matches at 7 bases. This CDR3 spans 16 amino acids. Germline loops: CDR1 MNHNY, CDR2 SVGAGI (reference sequence). V trimming: 2 bases; J trimming: 2 bases; junction bases outside the gene matches: 7. CDR3 sequence: CASSYSTGAFTDTQYF. The CDR3 DNA is TGTGCCAGCAGTTACAGTACAGGGGCCTTCACAGATACGCAGTATTTT.

This clone was counted only a few times. The chain combines TRBV27 with TRBJ1-1; 7 nucleotides align to TRBD1. The CDR3 loop spans 13 amino acids. Germline V gene data show CDR1 as MNHEY and CDR2 as SMNVEV (reference sequence). Trimming took 0 bases from V and 11 from J; bases not matched to a gene: 6. CDR3 amino acids: CASSLSRRGKAFF. The CDR3 DNA reads TGTGCCAGCAGTTTATCTCGCAGGGGGAAGGCTTTCTTT.

This clone was detected only a few times. The CDR3 loop reads CASKGIGPSYEQYF. The CDR3 DNA is TGTGCCAGCAAGGGAATTGGCCCCTCCTACGAGCAGTACTTC. The chain has TRBV27 and TRBJ2-7, with unresolved D. CDR3 length: 14 residues. The germline V gene has CDR1 MNHEY and CDR2 SMNVEV (reference sequence). V was clipped by 7 bases and J by 0 bases, with 13 bases between them.

This chain links TRBV29-1 with TRBJ1-1; D possibly corresponds to TRBD1 (6 bases). Trimming removed 4 bases at V and 1 base at J, with 10 bases between. The length of the CDR3 is 13 residues. Germline values: CDR1 SQVTM, CDR2 ANQGSEA. CDR3 coding DNA: TGCAGCGTTGGGGGGGCCCGGAACACTGAAGCTTTCTTT. Amino acids: CSVGGARNTEAFF.

The count of this clone is one. This sequence joins TRBV11-2 and TRBJ2-1; 12 bases align to TRBD2. The V segment lost 5 bases and the J segment 5 bases; nucleotides outside the gene matches: 4. The CDR3 is 15 residues long. CDR1 and CDR2 (germline): SGHAT, FQNNGV. Written as DNA, the CDR3 is TGTGCCAGCAGCCTACCTAGCGGGAGGGACAATGAGCAGTTCTTC. Encoded protein: CASSLPSGRDNEQFF.

This clone was seen a few times. J is TRBJ2-1 and V is TRBV29-1; 7 nucleotides line up with TRBD2. Trimming removed 0 bases from V and 3 bases from J; junction bases left unmatched: 8. The V gene's germline CDR1 is SQVTM and CDR2 ANQGSEA. The CDR3 is 16 residues long. CDR3 sequence (DNA): TGCAGCGTTGAAGATCCGTTCGGCGGGAGCTACAATGAGCAGTTCTTC. Its translation: CSVEDPFGGSYNEQFF.

The chain carries TRBV15 and TRBJ2-2; 10 bases are a match to TRBD1. Trimming at V came to 5 bases and at J to 4 bases, leaving 7 bases not matched to a gene. Germline loops: CDR1 LNHNV, CDR2 YYDKDF (reference sequence). CDR3 length: 16 amino acids. CDR3 bases: TGTGCCACCAGCTCCCCGACAGGGGGCCTCACCGGGGAGCTGTTTTTT. This sequence encodes CATSSPTGGLTGELFF.

This clone was seen a few times. The chain uses TRBV6-5 and TRBJ2-1; D possibly corresponds to TRBD2 (5 bases). There are 11 residues in the CDR3. Germline values: CDR1 MNHEY, CDR2 SVGAGI. Trimming removed 6 bases at V and 6 bases at J, with 6 bases between. The CDR3 region has the DNA TGTGCCAGCAGACTAGGCAATGAGCAGTTCTTC. This sequence encodes CASRLGNEQFF.

The chain couples TRBV5-1 to TRBJ2-6; D might be TRBD1 (6 bases). Germline V gene data show CDR1 as SGHRS and CDR2 as YFSETQ. The CDR3 length is 15 residues. V shed 4 bases and J shed 4 bases, with 12 bases lying between them. In DNA, the CDR3 is TGCGCCAGCAGCCCCAGGGGCGCAGGGGCCAACGTCCTGACTTTC. It encodes CASSPRGAGANVLTF.

This chain joins TRBV6-5 and TRBJ1-1; the D gene is possibly TRBD1 (5 bases). The CDR3 is 14 amino acids. Trimming shortened V by 4 bases and J by 0 bases, and 9 bases separated the two germline ends. Germline V CDR1 and CDR2: MNHEY, SVGAGI. The CDR3 is CASSSDSLNTEAFF. CDR3 nucleotide sequence: TGTGCCAGCAGTTCCGACAGCCTGAACACTGAAGCTTTCTTT.

The rearrangement links TRBV7-9 to TRBJ2-1; 9 bases align to TRBD2. The CDR3 length is 16 residues. CDR1 and CDR2 from the germline V gene are SEHNR and FQNEAQ (reference sequence). With V trimmed by 5 bases and J by 1 base, 6 bases remained unmatched. CDR3 region: CASSPTLAGSYNEQFF. Written as DNA, the CDR3 is TGTGCCAGCAGCCCCACCCTAGCGGGGTCCTACAATGAGCAGTTCTTC.

The V and J genes are TRBV11-2 and TRBJ2-3; 7 nucleotides line up with TRBD2. The junction had 1 base not matched to a gene; V was cut back by 3 bases and J by 4 bases. The CDR3 consists of 13 residues. Germline CDR1 and CDR2: SGHAT and FQNNGV. The DNA for the CDR3 is TGTGCCAGCAGCTTTGGGGGGGCAGATACGCAGTATTTT. It encodes CASSFGGADTQYF.